Listed below are T cell receptor beta chains from one sample, sequenced in a study of blood T cells in healthy people across ages. TCRdb recomputed calls from the 5' RACE reads with MiXCR, one row per CDR3 protein. Of about 1.6 million distinct CDR3 sequences in the sample, approximately 32% were seen once. The sample consisted of blood. The receptors derive from a woman aged 25-40 years in good health. Each CDR3 is given with its conserved first and last residue. A D gene is named only where the DNA matches it firmly. Size is omitted from some rows. Given values are once, few, many or a class for expanded clones.

>TRBD2|TRBJ2-2|.|TRBV3-1
TGTGCCAGCAGCCAAGAAAACCTAGCGGGAGAATACACCGGGGAGCTGTTTTTT
CASSQENLAGEYTGELFF
>TRBD2|TRBJ2-5|few|TRBV5-8
TGTGCCAGCAGCCTCTACCTTAGCGGGGGTGCGGAGACCCAGTACTTC
CASSLYLSGGAETQYF
>.|TRBJ2-6|.|TRBV6-2/TRBV6-3
TGTGCCAGCAGTCGTAGGACACTTCGCAACTCTGGGGCCAACGTCCTGACTTTC
CASSRRTLRNSGANVLTF
>.|TRBJ2-6|.|TRBV4-2
TGTGCCAGCAGCCGAGCGACAGGTGGGGCCAACGTCCTGACTTTC
CASSRATGGANVLTF
>TRBD2|TRBJ2-3|few|TRBV7-2
TGTGCCAGCGGCAGGACTAGCGGCACAGATACGCAGTATTTT
CASGRTSGTDTQYF
>.|TRBJ2-2|.|TRBV5-1
TGCGCCAGCAGCTGGACCCTACAGGAGACCGGGGAGCTGTTTTTT
CASSWTLQETGELFF
>.|TRBJ1-1|.|TRBV20-1
TGCAGTGCTGAGGGCAGGGGGAACACTGAAGCTTTCTTT
CSAEGRGNTEAFF
>.|TRBJ1-2|.|TRBV5-5
TGTGCCAGCGGCTTGCACAGGCAAACTAACTATGGCTACACCTTC
CASGLHRQTNYGYTF
>.|TRBJ2-7|few|TRBV7-9
TGTGCCAGCAGCTCTCCCCCCTTGGCGGGATACTACGAGCAGTACTTC
CASSSPPLAGYYEQYF
>TRBD1|TRBJ1-2|.|TRBV13
TGTGCCAGCGGACAGGAGACCACCTTC
CASGQETTF
>TRBD1|TRBJ2-1|.|TRBV11-2
TGTGCCAGCAGTTTACAGGGGGCCAACGGGTACGATGAGCAGTTCTTC
CASSLQGANGYDEQFF
>TRBD1|TRBJ1-2|many|TRBV5-1
TGCGCCAGCAGTAGGGACAGCGGCCGCGGCTACACCTTC
CASSRDSGRGYTF
>.|TRBJ1-6|few|TRBV6-6
TGTGCCAGCAGTTACGGACAGCCAAAGAATTCACCCCTCCACTTT
CASSYGQPKNSPLHF
>TRBD2|TRBJ2-1|.|TRBV20-1
TGCAGTGCTAGAGGGACTAGCGGGCATTGCAATGAGCAGTTCTTC
CSARGTSGHCNEQFF
>.|TRBJ2-1|.|TRBV27
TGTGCCAGCAGTTTAAAGGGCGGACCTGTGGATGAGCAGTTCTTC
CASSLKGGPVDEQFF